This T cell receptor beta chain was sequenced for a study of blood T cell repertoires in COVID-19. This clone was counted a few times. The study recruited people aged 18 to 89 years across about 25 US areas. V lost 5 bases, J lost 0 bases, and 10 bases stayed unmatched. Germline V gives CDR1 MDHEN, CDR2 SYDVKM. The CDR3 extends over 18 amino acids. Per the original methods: Amplification of reference gene primers was used by the study to estimate nucleated cell counts. Clones were sequenced by immunoSEQ multiplex PCR, and TCRdb holds only the in-frame ones, with some missing. V and J calls and clone size follow that table, whereas D and trimming were derived from the DNA. The data hold 400,000 to 550,000 clones, with approximately 90% observed a single time.

The rearrangement uses TRBV28 and TRBJ2-6, with TRBD2 identical over 7 bases. This sequence was found in a young woman with acute COVID-19. The sequenced sample consisted of PBMCs or T cells enriched from blood (not recorded which). The CDR3 DNA is TGTGCCAGCAGTAGCAGACTAGCCTCCTACTCTGGGGCCAACGTCCTGACTTTC. As protein: CASSSRLASYSGANVLTF.